This entry is about one T cell receptor (beta chain). Its binding antigen is unknown. Per-base quality was not reported, and no clone a single base away is much larger than it. The TCR beta CDR3 regions were amplified from the RNA transcripts. For the first round of RT-PCR on the TCR CDR3, the HTBI primer set was used together with the Qiagen OneStep RT-PCR kit. Libraries were constructed in a second round of multiplex PCR, after which size selection and purification were carried out. Sequencing of the libraries was done on an Illumina HiSeq2000 using paired-end 100 bp reads. The original methods were these. SOAPnuke was used to process the raw data, with reads discarded if the reads contained adapters or uncalled bases, had a mean Phred below 15, or lacked an exact constant-primer or identifier match. COPE v1.2.5 was used to merge high-quality paired reads, and clonotypes were defined as unique nucleotide sequences. MiTCR v1.1 was used to align the clonotypes against IMGT TRBV, TRBD and TRBJ reference segments. Only V-J combinations with frequency above 0.0001, covering about 99% of repertoires, were analysed. A TCS score was defined as the ratio between F50 (clonal expansion) and ExV (chaos), using BLOSUM62-based TCRdist between CDR3 peptides within each V-J. Welch's t-statistics and random forest reduced roughly 500 V-J features to some 14, which were used in a naive Bayes classifier (R e1071). TCRdb handled the public reads itself, with Q25 trimming in fastp and clone calling in MiXCR, and kept productive beta chains. Entries are consolidated by CDR3 protein sequence, retaining the most common genes and DNA. What appears here as the V and J calls and clone size reflects TCRdb's work, not the paper's. Present in this sample are more than 500,000 distinct CDR3 sequences, about 16% of which were seen just once. The top ten clones comprise 3% to 4.5% of the sample.

The data originate from a study of T cells in Graves' hyperthyroidism and ophthalmopathy (dated by TCRdb to about 2019). With regard to the full study: Peripheral blood was collected at initial diagnosis, before any treatment. In addition, the study compared T-cell repertoires in thyroid tissue and in blood from five or six Graves' hyperthyroidism patients. Once sampling was done, hyperthyroidism patients were given methimazole at a starting dose of 30 mg daily, whereas ophthalmopathy patients were given high-dose intravenous methylprednisolone. The roughly 100 discovery patients were randomly split 7:3 into training and test sets. Whether ophthalmopathy could be predicted prospectively was tested in an independent validation cohort made up of roughly 19 hyperthyroidism patients plus 17 patients who later progressed to ophthalmopathy. To identify distinguishing TCR V-J signatures, a discovery cohort of around 100 patients was used, comprising 43 with Graves' ophthalmopathy and some 60 with stable Graves' hyperthyroidism. The paper reports TCR Vbeta CDR3 sequencing of approximately 140 peripheral blood samples: around 45 ophthalmopathy, roughly 74 hyperthyroidism and around 17 progressor patients. What the study reported, not specific to this receptor: During validation, the model predicted progression to ophthalmopathy a median of around 6 months ahead of onset, with around 71% sensitivity and 72% to 80% specificity. A model built on a 13 V-J signature distinguished ophthalmopathy from stable hyperthyroidism, reaching over 85% sensitivity and under 84% specificity in cross-validation and 80%/75% in testing. Most expanded thyroid clonotypes (frequency above 0.001) were also detected in blood, a finding suggesting that blood repertoires may reflect thyroid immune responses. No statistical method was used to set the sample size in advance, and investigators knew the group allocation.

Trimming removed 4 bases from V and 4 bases from J; the gene matches leave 13 bases unexplained. The CDR3 numbers 17 residues from cysteine through phenylalanine. The sequence is cut down to CDR3 DNA, 51 bases in frame from base 1. CDR1 and CDR2 (SGDLS, YYNGEE) derive from the germline V gene. Stable Graves' hyperthyroidism was defined as no progression to ophthalmopathy during 18 months of follow-up. Hyperthyroidism patients were newly diagnosed, with disease duration under 2 months, and aged 18 to 65 years. Patients with uncontrolled infections, other autoimmune diseases, pregnancy or lactation were excluded. Diagnoses relied on clinical symptoms, serum thyroxine and TRAb, thyroid ultrasound and orbital computed tomography. Ficoll-Paque density gradient centrifugation was used to isolate PBMCs from around 10 ml of fresh peripheral blood. Total RNA was extracted using Trizol reagent, and RNA quality was assessed on an Agilent 2100 Bioanalyzer.

The receptor comes from a woman in her twenties or thirties with Graves' hyperthyroidism. Sequenced sample: blood. This receptor chain uses TRBV9 and TRBJ2-2, with 7 central nucleotides matching TRBD1. The DNA is as follows: TGTGCCAGCAGCCCCCCGACAGGGTCGCGAGTCACCGGGGAGCTGTTTTTT. Translated, it gives CASSPPTGSRVTGELFF.